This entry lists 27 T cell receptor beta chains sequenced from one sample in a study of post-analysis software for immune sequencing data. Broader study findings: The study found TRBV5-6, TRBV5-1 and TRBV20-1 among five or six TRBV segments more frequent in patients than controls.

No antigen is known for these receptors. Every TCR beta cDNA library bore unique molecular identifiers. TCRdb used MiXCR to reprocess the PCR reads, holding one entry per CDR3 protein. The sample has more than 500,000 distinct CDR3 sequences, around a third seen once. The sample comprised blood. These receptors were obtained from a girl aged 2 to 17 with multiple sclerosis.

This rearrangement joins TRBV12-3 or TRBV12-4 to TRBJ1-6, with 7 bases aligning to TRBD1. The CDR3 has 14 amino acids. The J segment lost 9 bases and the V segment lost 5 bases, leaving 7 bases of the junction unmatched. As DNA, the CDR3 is TGTGCCAGCAGTCACGACAGGGAAATTTCACCCCTCCACTTT. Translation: CASSHDREISPLHF.

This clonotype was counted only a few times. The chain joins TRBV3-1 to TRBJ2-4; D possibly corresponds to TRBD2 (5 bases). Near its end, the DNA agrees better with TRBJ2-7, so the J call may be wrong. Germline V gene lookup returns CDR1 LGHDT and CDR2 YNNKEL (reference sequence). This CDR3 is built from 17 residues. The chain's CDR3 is CASSQDFNDTPGGEQYF. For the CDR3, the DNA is TGTGCCAGCAGCCAAGATTTTAATGACACCCCTGGAGGCGAGCAGTACTTC.

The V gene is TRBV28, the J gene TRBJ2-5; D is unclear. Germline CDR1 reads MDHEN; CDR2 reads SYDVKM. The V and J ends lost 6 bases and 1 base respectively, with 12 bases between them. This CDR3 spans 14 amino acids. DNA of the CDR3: TGTGCCAGCAGGCCCTTGGCTTCCCAAGAGACCCAGTACTTC. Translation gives CASRPLASQETQYF. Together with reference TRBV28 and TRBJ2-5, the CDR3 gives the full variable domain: DVKVTQSSRYLVKRTGEKVFLECVQDMDHENMFWYRQDPGLGLRLIYFSYDVKMKEKGDIPEGYSVSREKKERFSLILESASTNQTSMYLCASRPLASQETQYFGPGTRLLVL.

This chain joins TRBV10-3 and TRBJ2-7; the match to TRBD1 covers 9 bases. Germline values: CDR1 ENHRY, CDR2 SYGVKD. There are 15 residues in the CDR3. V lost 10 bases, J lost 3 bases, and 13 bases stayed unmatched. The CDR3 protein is CATTFGTGLHYEQYF. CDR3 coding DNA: TGTGCCACGACCTTCGGGACAGGGCTTCACTACGAGCAGTACTTC.

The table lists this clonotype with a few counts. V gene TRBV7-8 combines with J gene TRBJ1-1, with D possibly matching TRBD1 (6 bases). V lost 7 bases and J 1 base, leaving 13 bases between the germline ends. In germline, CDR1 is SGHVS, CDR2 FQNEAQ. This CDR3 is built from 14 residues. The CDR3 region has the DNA TGTGCCAGCAACCCTCAGGGGAAGAACACTGAAGCTTTCTTT. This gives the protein CASNPQGKNTEAFF.

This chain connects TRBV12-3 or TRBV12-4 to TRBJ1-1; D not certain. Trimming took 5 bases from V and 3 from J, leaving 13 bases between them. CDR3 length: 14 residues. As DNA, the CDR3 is TGTGCCAGCAGTCCCCGGGTTGGGGACACTGAAGCTTTCTTT. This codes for CASSPRVGDTEAFF.

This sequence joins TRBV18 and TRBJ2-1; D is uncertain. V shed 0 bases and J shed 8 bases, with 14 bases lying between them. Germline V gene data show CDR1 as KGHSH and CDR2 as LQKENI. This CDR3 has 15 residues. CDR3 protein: CASSPPGYPLDEQFF. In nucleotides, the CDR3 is TGTGCCAGCTCACCACCAGGGTATCCCCTGGATGAGCAGTTCTTC.

CDR3 residues: CSADPRRGGYNEQFF. The CDR3 DNA is TGCAGTGCCGACCCCAGGCGGGGGGGCTACAATGAGCAGTTCTTC. The chain couples TRBV20-1 to TRBJ2-1, with 9 positions matching TRBD2. CDR1 and CDR2 from the germline V gene are DFQATT and SNEGSKA (reference sequence). This CDR3 contains 15 residues. The V segment lost 6 bases and the J segment 3 bases; nucleotides outside the gene matches: 9.

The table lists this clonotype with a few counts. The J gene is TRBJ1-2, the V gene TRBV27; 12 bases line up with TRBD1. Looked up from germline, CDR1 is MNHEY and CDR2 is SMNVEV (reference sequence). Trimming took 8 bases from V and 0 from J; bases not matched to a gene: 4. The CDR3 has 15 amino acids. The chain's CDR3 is CASGDRGPSNYGYTF. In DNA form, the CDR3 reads TGTGCCAGCGGGGACAGGGGGCCTTCTAACTATGGCTACACCTTC.

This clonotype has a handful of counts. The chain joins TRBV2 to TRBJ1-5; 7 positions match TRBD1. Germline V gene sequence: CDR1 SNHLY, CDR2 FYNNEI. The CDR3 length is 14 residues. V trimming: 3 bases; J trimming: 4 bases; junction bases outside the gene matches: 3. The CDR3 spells CASSEGTANQPQHF. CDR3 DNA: TGTGCCAGCAGTGAGGGGACAGCAAATCAGCCCCAGCATTTT. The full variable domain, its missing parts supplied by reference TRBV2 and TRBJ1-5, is EPEVTQTPSHQVTQMGQEVILRCVPISNHLYFYWYRQILGQKVEFLVSFYNNEISEKSEIFDDQFSVERPDGSNFTLKIRSTKLEDSAMYFCASSEGTANQPQHFGDGTRLSIL.

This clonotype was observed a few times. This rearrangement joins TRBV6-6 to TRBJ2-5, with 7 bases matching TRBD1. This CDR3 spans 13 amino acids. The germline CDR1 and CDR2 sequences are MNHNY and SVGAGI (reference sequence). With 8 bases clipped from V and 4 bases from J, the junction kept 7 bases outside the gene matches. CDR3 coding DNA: TGTGCCAGCGCGTTCGGGACAGCAGAGACCCAGTACTTC. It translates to CASAFGTAETQYF.

CDR3 loop: CASSIKSGRTDTQYF. The CDR3 bases are TGTGCCAGCAGCATTAAATCGGGCCGCACAGATACGCAGTATTTT. V and J are TRBV3-1 and TRBJ2-3, with unresolved D. Trimming pared 5 bases from V and 1 base from J, leaving 13 bases between. This CDR3 region has 15 residues. CDR1 LGHDT and CDR2 YNNKEL come from the germline V gene (reference sequence).

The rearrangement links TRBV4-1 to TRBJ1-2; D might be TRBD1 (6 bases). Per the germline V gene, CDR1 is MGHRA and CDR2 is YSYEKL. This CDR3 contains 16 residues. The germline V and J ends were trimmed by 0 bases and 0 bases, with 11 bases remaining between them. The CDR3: CASSQEQGLTNYGYTF. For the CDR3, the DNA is TGCGCCAGCAGCCAAGAACAGGGATTGACTAACTATGGCTACACCTTC.

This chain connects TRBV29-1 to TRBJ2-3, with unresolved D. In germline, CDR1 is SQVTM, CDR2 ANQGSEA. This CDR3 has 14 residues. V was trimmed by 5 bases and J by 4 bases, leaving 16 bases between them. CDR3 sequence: CSVIRGSLADTQYF. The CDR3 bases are TGCAGCGTTATCCGTGGTTCCCTGGCAGATACGCAGTATTTT.

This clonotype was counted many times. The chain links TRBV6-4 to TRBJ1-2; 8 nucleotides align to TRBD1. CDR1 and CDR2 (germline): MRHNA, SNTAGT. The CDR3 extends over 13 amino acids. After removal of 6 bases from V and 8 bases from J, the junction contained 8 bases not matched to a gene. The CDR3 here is CASSAVTGEGYTF. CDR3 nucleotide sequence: TGTGCCAGCAGCGCTGTGACAGGGGAAGGCTACACCTTC.

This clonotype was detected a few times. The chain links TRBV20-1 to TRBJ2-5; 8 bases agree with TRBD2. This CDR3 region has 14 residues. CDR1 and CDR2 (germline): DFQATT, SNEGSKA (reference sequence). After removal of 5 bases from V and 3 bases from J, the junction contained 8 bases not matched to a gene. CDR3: CSAWKLAAKETQYF. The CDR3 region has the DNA TGCAGTGCTTGGAAACTAGCGGCCAAAGAGACCCAGTACTTC.

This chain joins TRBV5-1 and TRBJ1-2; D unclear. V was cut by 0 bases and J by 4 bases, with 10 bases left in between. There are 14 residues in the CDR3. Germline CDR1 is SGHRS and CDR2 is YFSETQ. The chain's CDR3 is CASSLDEGSYGYTF. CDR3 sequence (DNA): TGCGCCAGCAGCTTGGACGAGGGCTCCTATGGCTACACCTTC.

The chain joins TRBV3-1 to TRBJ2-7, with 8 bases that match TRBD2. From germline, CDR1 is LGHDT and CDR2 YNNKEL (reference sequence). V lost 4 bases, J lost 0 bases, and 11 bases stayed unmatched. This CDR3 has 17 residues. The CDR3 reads CASSRGYPGGSSYEQYF. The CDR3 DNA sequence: TGTGCCAGCAGCCGAGGATATCCGGGAGGGAGCTCCTACGAGCAGTACTTC.

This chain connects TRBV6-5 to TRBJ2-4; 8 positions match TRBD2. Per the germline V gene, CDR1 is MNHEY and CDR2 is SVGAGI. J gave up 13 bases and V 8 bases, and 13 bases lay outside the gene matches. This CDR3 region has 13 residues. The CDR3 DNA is TGTGCCAGCGGGCCGGGGGGGTACAATGAGCAGTACTTC. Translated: CASGPGGYNEQYF.

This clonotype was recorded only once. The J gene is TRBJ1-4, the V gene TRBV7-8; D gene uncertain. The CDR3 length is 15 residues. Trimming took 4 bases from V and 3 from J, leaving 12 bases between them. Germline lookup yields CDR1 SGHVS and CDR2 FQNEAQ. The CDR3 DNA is TGTGCCAGCAGCTGGGGTCCGAGGGCTAATGAAAAACTGTTTTTT. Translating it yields CASSWGPRANEKLFF.

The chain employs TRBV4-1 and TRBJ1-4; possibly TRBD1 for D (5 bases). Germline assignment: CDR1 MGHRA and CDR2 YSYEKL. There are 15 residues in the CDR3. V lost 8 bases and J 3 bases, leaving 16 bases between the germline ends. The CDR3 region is CASRDPGRANEKLFF. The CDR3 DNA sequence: TGCGCCAGCCGGGACCCCGGCAGAGCTAATGAAAAACTGTTTTTT.

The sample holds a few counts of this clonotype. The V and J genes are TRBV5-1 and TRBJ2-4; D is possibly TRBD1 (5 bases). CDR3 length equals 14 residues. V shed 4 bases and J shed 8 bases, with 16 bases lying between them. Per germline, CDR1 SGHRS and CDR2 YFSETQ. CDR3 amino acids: CASSPPSGRDIQYF. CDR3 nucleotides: TGCGCCAGCAGCCCCCCGTCGGGCAGGGACATTCAGTACTTC.

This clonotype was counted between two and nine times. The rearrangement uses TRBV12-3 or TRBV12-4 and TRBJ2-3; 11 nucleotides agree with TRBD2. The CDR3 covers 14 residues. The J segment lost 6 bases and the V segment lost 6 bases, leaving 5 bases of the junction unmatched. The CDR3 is CASSIAGGPDTQYF. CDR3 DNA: TGTGCCAGCAGCATAGCGGGGGGGCCCGATACGCAGTATTTT.

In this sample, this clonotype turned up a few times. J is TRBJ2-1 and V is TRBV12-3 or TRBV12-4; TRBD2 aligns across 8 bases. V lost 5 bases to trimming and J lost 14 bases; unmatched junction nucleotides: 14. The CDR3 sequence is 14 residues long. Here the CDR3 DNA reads TGTGCCAGCAGTCGGGGCCCTAGCGGGCTTAGTAAGTTCTTC. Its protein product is CASSRGPSGLSKFF.

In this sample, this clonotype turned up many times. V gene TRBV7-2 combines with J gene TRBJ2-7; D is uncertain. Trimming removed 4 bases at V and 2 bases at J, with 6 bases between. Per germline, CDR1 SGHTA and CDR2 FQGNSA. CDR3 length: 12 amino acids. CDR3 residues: CASSSLTYEQYF. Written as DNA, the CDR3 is TGTGCCAGCAGCTCTCTCACCTACGAGCAGTACTTC. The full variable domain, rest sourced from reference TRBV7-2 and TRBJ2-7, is GAGVSQSPSNKVTEKGKDVELRCDPISGHTALYWYRQSLGQGLEFLIYFQGNSAPDKSGLPSDRFSAERTGGSVSTLTIQRTQQEDSAVYLCASSSLTYEQYFGPGTRLTVT.

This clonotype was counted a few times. The CDR3 here is CAIRAGDSYEQYF. CDR3 nucleotide sequence: TGTGCCATCAGAGCGGGGGACTCCTACGAGCAGTACTTC. The chain carries TRBV10-3 and TRBJ2-7; TRBD2 matches 8 bases. The germline gives CDR1 ENHRY, CDR2 SYGVKD. The CDR3 is 13 residues long. With V trimmed by 6 bases and J by 0 bases, 1 base remained unmatched.

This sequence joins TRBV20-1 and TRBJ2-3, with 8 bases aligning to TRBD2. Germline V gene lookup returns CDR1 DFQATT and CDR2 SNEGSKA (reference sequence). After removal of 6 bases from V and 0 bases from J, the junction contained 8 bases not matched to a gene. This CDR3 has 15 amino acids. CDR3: CSARSSGVSTDTQYF. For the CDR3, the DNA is TGCAGTGCAAGGAGTAGCGGGGTGAGCACAGATACGCAGTATTTT.